Listed below are T cell receptor beta chains from one sample, sequenced in a study of cytomegalovirus exposure and HLA in healthy donors. The data were produced by immunoSEQ multiplex PCR, yet TCRdb's version contains in-frame clones alone and is incomplete. Here the sample spans under 200,000 clones, more than 60% being singletons. Specimen: PBMCs. These receptors all come from a woman in her 50s in good health and CMV-seropositive. Both conserved end residues are part of each CDR3. Clone size appears in some rows only: once, few, many, or a class for an expanded clone.

clone_size: -; v_call: TRBV5-1; j_call: TRBJ2-1; cdr3_aa: CASSLVRNEGRLAGIYNEQFF
clone_size: -; v_call: TRBV6-1; j_call: TRBJ1-2; cdr3_aa: CASSEAEGSNYGYTF
clone_size: -; v_call: TRBV30; j_call: TRBJ1-1; cdr3_aa: CAWSSTGGQAFF
clone_size: -; v_call: TRBV27; j_call: TRBJ1-2; cdr3_aa: CASSLRRGQGANYGYTF
clone_size: once; v_call: TRBV28; j_call: TRBJ2-7; cdr3_aa: CASSTIAGGLREQYF
clone_size: once; v_call: TRBV30; j_call: TRBJ2-6; cdr3_aa: CAWSFGGAPGSGANVLTF
clone_size: once; v_call: TRBV28; j_call: TRBJ2-1; cdr3_aa: CASTRGVAYNEQFF
clone_size: -; v_call: TRBV10-3; j_call: TRBJ2-3; cdr3_aa: CAIKPGITDTQYF
clone_size: few; v_call: TRBV2; j_call: TRBJ2-7; cdr3_aa: CASTPRGSSYEQYF
clone_size: -; v_call: TRBV25-1; j_call: TRBJ1-2; cdr3_aa: CATMAGQNYGYTF
clone_size: once; v_call: TRBV4-3; j_call: TRBJ2-2; cdr3_aa: CASSQEEGGTGELFF